This TCR beta chain was identified during a study of T cell changes during pregnancy in multiple sclerosis. Sequencing used immunoSEQ multiplex PCR; TCRdb keeps in-frame clones, though not all of them. The sample contains roughly 80,000 clones, 85% to 95% of which appear only once. V was clipped by 7 bases and J by 6 bases; unmatched bases: 6. This CDR3 region has 15 residues. Looked up from germline, CDR1 is MNHNY and CDR2 is SVGAGI (reference sequence). The chain has TRBV6-6 and TRBJ2-1, with 13 nucleotides matching TRBD2. This TCR came from a female donor with multiple sclerosis, enrolled in a pregnancy study. The sequenced sample was peripheral blood, obtained in the second trimester of pregnancy. CDR3 coding DNA: TGTGCCAGCACCCCACTAGCGGGGGGGCGCAATGAGCAGTTCTTC. Its protein is CASTPLAGGRNEQFF.